The present T cell receptor (beta chain) was sequenced within a study of T cells in Graves' hyperthyroidism and ophthalmopathy. RNA transcripts were the template for amplifying TCR beta CDR3 regions. First-round RT-PCR with HTBI primers amplified the TCR CDR3 region. TCRdb re-called the multiplex PCR reads with MiXCR, one entry per CDR3 protein. The repertoire holds approximately 570,000 distinct CDR3 sequences, with about 20% as singletons. Trimming cost V 5 bases and J 5 bases, with 13 bases left between them. CDR1 SGHTA and CDR2 FQGNSA come from the germline V gene. The CDR3 contains 13 residues. This chain uses TRBV7-2 with TRBJ2-7; D may be TRBD2 (6 bases). What was sequenced was blood. This TCR derives from a man aged 35-49 years with Graves' ophthalmopathy. Here the CDR3 DNA reads TGTGCCAGCAGCCAACGGGGCGGGGACGAGCAGTACTTC. Amino acids: CASSQRGGDEQYF.